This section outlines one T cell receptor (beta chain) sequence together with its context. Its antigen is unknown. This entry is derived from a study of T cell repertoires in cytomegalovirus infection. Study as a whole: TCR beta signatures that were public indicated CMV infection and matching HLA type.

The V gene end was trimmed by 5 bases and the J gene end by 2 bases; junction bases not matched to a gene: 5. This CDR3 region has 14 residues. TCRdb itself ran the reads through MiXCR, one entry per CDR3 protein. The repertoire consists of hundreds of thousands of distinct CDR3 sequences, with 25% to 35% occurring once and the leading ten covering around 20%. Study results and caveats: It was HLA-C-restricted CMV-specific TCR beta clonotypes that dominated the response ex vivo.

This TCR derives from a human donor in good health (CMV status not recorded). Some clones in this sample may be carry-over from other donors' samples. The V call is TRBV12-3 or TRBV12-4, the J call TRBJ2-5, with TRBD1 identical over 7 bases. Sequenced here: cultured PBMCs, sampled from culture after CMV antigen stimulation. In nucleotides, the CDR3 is TGTGCCAGCAGTCCGGACAGGCCACAAGAGACCCAGTACTTC. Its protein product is CASSPDRPQETQYF.